These 32 T cell receptor beta chains were sequenced from one sample in a study of blood T cell repertoires in COVID-19. Assay: immunoSEQ multiplex PCR; the TCRdb copy retains only in-frame clones and omits some. Altogether around 70,000 clones are present, around 90% being singletons, with the ten largest covering just over 9%. Material for sequencing was peripheral blood. These receptor sequences come from a human donor in a cohort sampled during active COVID-19.

The chain employs TRBV7-9 and TRBJ2-7; D is perhaps TRBD2 (5 bases). The CDR3 sequence is 14 residues long. The germline V gene encodes CDR1 SEHNR and CDR2 FQNEAQ (reference sequence). V was clipped by 0 bases and J by 3 bases, with 9 bases between them. The CDR3 DNA sequence: TGTGCCAGCAGCTTAGCGGGAGTACTCTACGAGCAGTACTTC. Translation gives CASSLAGVLYEQYF.

The CDR3 region has the DNA TGTGCCAGCAGCTTACGGACTAGCGGAGGGGATGAGCAGTTCTTC. It yields the protein CASSLRTSGGDEQFF. The chain couples TRBV11-2 to TRBJ2-1, with 10 bases that match TRBD2. Unmatched junction bases numbered 6, after V lost 2 bases and J lost 8 bases. Germline-derived CDR1 and CDR2 are SGHAT and FQNNGV. The CDR3 runs 15 residues.

This clone was found a few times. J is TRBJ2-3 and V is TRBV11-3, with TRBD1 identical over 8 bases. V was pared by 2 bases and J by 6 bases, with 7 bases of the junction left unmatched. CDR1 SGHNT and CDR2 YENEEA come from the germline V gene. The CDR3 covers 15 residues. The CDR3 DNA reads as TGTGCCAGCAGCTTAAGGGCAGGGGGCCCGGATACGCAGTATTTT. Protein product: CASSLRAGGPDTQYF.

This chain joins TRBV5-5 and TRBJ2-1; 9 bases are a match to TRBD1. The germline CDR1 and CDR2 sequences are SGHKS and YYEKEE (reference sequence). This CDR3 contains 14 residues. After removal of 4 bases from V and 6 bases from J, the junction contained 5 bases not matched to a gene. This CDR3 reads CASSTTGGGNEQFF. Here the CDR3 DNA reads TGTGCCAGCAGCACTACAGGGGGCGGCAATGAGCAGTTCTTC. Complete variable domain (other parts from reference TRBV5-5 and TRBJ2-1): DAGVTQSPTHLIKTRGQQVTLRCSPISGHKSVSWYQQVLGQGPQFIFQYYEKEERGRGNFPDRFSARQFPNYSSELNVNALLLGDSALYLCASSTTGGGNEQFFGPGTRLTVL.

In this sample, this clone turned up once. The genes are TRBV2 and TRBJ2-1; weak D call: TRBD2 (5 bases). Trimming removed 0 bases at V and 15 bases at J, with 15 bases between. The CDR3 has 13 amino acids. Germline V gives CDR1 SNHLY, CDR2 FYNNEI. The CDR3 protein is CASSEAAGPGRFF. The CDR3 DNA reads TGTGCCAGCAGTGAAGCGGCGGGTCCAGGCCGGTTCTTC.

The chain employs TRBV27 and TRBJ1-2; weak D call: TRBD1 (5 bases). Trimming removed 0 bases at V and 8 bases at J, with 10 bases between. Germline V gene sequence: CDR1 MNHEY, CDR2 SMNVEV (reference sequence). The CDR3 runs to 13 residues. Here the CDR3 reads CASSLSQGSGYTF. In DNA, the CDR3 is TGTGCCAGCAGTTTATCTCAGGGTTCGGGCTACACCTTC.

The V call is TRBV7-2, the J call TRBJ2-7; 7 bases fit TRBD2. Germline CDR1 SGHTA, CDR2 FQGNSA. V was clipped by 0 bases and J by 7 bases; unmatched bases: 6. CDR3 size: 14 residues. The CDR3 reads CASSLAAGVFEQYF. In DNA form, the CDR3 reads TGTGCCAGCAGCTTAGCCGCGGGGGTGTTTGAGCAGTACTTC.

The chain carries TRBV30 and TRBJ1-6, with D uncertain. With 4 bases removed from V and 7 bases from J, the gap between germline ends came to 11 bases. CDR3 length: 13 amino acids. Germline CDR1 reads GTSNPN; CDR2 reads SVGIG (reference sequence). CDR3 nucleotide sequence: TGTGCCTGGAACCGAGGATTAAATTCACCCCTCCACTTT. This gives the protein CAWNRGLNSPLHF.

CDR3 in DNA: TGTGCCAGCAGCTTAGGGGTCTTGGGGACAGACGAGCAGTACTTC. The encoded protein is CASSLGVLGTDEQYF. The rearrangement joins TRBV7-9 to TRBJ2-7; 7 nucleotides match TRBD1. CDR3 length: 15 amino acids. Germline V gene lookup returns CDR1 SEHNR and CDR2 FQNEAQ (reference sequence). Losses at the gene ends were 1 base for V and 5 bases for J; bases not matched to a gene: 8.

The chain combines TRBV4-1 with TRBJ2-7; 15 bases fit TRBD2. Germline loops: CDR1 MGHRA, CDR2 YSYEKL. CDR3 length: 17 residues. Trimming at V came to 1 base and at J to 4 bases, leaving 5 bases not matched to a gene. The CDR3 bases are TGCGCCAGCAGCCAAGGGACTAGCGGGAGGGCTGATTACGAGCAGTACTTC. Residues: CASSQGTSGRADYEQYF.

The genes are TRBV30 and TRBJ1-2; a possible D gene is TRBD1 (6 bases). This CDR3 comprises 11 residues. V lost 7 bases and J 4 bases, leaving 10 bases between the germline ends. The germline V gene has CDR1 GTSNPN and CDR2 SVGIG (reference sequence). The DNA for the CDR3 is TGTGCCTCCCCCAGGGGCTATGGCTACACCTTC. Protein sequence: CASPRGYGYTF.

V and J are TRBV7-2 and TRBJ2-3; 14 bases agree with TRBD2. This CDR3 has 16 residues. Trimming cost V 3 bases and J 5 bases; bases outside gene matches: 4. Per germline, CDR1 SGHTA and CDR2 FQGNSA. The CDR3, as DNA: TGTGCCAGCAGCTTGGGACTAGCGGGAGTAAGAGATACGCAGTATTTT. Residues: CASSLGLAGVRDTQYF.

The chain joins TRBV19 to TRBJ2-2, with 7 positions matching TRBD1. This CDR3 has 13 amino acids. Germline values: CDR1 LNHDA, CDR2 SQIVND (reference sequence). J lost 6 bases, V lost 5 bases, and 3 bases had no gene match. CDR3 sequence: CASSADRAGELFF. CDR3 sequence (DNA): TGTGCCAGTAGTGCCGACAGGGCCGGGGAGCTGTTTTTT.

J is TRBJ2-1 and V is TRBV6-5; 8 bases line up with TRBD2. CDR1 is MNHEY, CDR2 SVGAGI, per germline. Unmatched junction bases numbered 17, after V lost 10 bases and J lost 9 bases. The CDR3 length is 15 residues. The CDR3 sequence: CATRIQGLEGSEQFF. The CDR3 DNA follows: TGTGCCACCCGGATCCAGGGACTAGAGGGGAGTGAGCAGTTCTTC.

The CDR3 protein is CASSLETASTDTQYF. In DNA form, the CDR3 reads TGTGCCAGCAGCTTGGAAACCGCGAGCACAGATACGCAGTATTTT. J is TRBJ2-3 and V is TRBV5-4, with D unresolved. Deletions cut 0 bases from V and 0 bases from J, with 8 bases between. This CDR3 contains 15 residues. Germline CDR1 reads SGHNT; CDR2 reads YYREEE (reference sequence).

The V gene is TRBV5-1, the J gene TRBJ2-3, with 7 bases identical to TRBD1. Germline V gene lookup returns CDR1 SGHRS and CDR2 YFSETQ. With 4 bases clipped from V and 3 bases from J, the junction kept 5 bases outside the gene matches. The CDR3 has 14 amino acids. In nucleotides, the CDR3 is TGCGCCAGCAGCCAGGACAGGCAGACAGATACGCAGTATTTT. Its protein is CASSQDRQTDTQYF.

The chain is built from TRBV19 and TRBJ2-3; 16 bases line up with TRBD2. Trimming cost V 2 bases and J 4 bases; bases outside gene matches: 6. The CDR3 runs 18 residues. CDR1 and CDR2 from the germline V gene are LNHDA and SQIVND (reference sequence). The CDR3 protein is CASSIKGTSGRAPDTQYF. The CDR3 DNA reads as TGTGCCAGTAGTATAAAAGGGACTAGCGGGAGGGCACCAGATACGCAGTATTTT.

The chain has TRBV18 and TRBJ2-5; the match to TRBD1 covers 10 bases. Losses at the gene ends were 5 bases for V and 5 bases for J; bases not matched to a gene: 8. The CDR3 runs 15 residues. The germline CDR1 and CDR2 sequences are KGHSH and LQKENI. The CDR3 DNA reads TGTGCCAGCTCAATAAGACAGGGGGCGGAGGAGACCCAGTACTTC. Amino acid sequence: CASSIRQGAEETQYF.

The genes are TRBV4-2 and TRBJ1-1; D is possibly TRBD1 (5 bases). Trimming left V 2 bases short and J 4 bases short, with 14 bases between. CDR1 and CDR2 (germline): LGHNA, YNFKEQ. The CDR3 totals 15 residues. CDR3 sequence (DNA): TGTGCCAGCAGCCAAACCGCAGGGAGGGGCACTGAAGCTTTCTTT. Its translation is CASSQTAGRGTEAFF.

The gene calls are TRBV7-2 and TRBJ1-1; D ambiguous. Trimming took off 1 base at V and 3 bases at J, with 6 bases between the two ends. The CDR3 runs to 13 residues. Per the germline V gene, CDR1 is SGHTA and CDR2 is FQGNSA. For the CDR3, the DNA is TGTGCCAGCAGCTTAGAACGGTACACTGAAGCTTTCTTT. As protein: CASSLERYTEAFF.

The CDR3: CASSLSSSGSGHEQFF. The DNA of the CDR3 is TGTGCCAGCAGTTTAAGTTCTAGCGGGTCAGGGCATGAGCAGTTCTTC. V is TRBV27 and J is TRBJ2-1, with 8 bases aligning to TRBD2. Per the germline V gene, CDR1 is MNHEY and CDR2 is SMNVEV (reference sequence). J gave up 8 bases and V 2 bases, and 11 bases lay outside the gene matches. CDR3 length: 16 amino acids.

The rearrangement uses TRBV3-1 (or the pseudogene TRBV3-2) and TRBJ2-7; 7 nucleotides align to TRBD2. Germline-derived CDR1 and CDR2 are LGHDT and YNNKEL (reference sequence). The CDR3 is made up of 13 amino acids. J gave up 3 bases and V 6 bases, and 5 bases lay outside the gene matches. This CDR3 is CASSPSGNYEQYF. CDR3 bases: TGTGCCAGCAGTCCGAGCGGGAACTACGAGCAGTACTTC.

This clone has just one count. The chain couples TRBV11-1 to TRBJ2-3, with TRBD2 identical over 14 bases. Germline loops: CDR1 SGHAT, CDR2 FQDESV (reference sequence). The CDR3 has 16 residues. After removal of 5 bases from V and 3 bases from J, the junction contained 4 bases not matched to a gene. The CDR3 DNA sequence: TGTGCCAGCAGCACTGGACTAGCGGGAGGAACAGATACGCAGTATTTT. Protein sequence: CASSTGLAGGTDTQYF.

The chain joins TRBV30 to TRBJ1-6, with no clear D. Trimming removed 0 bases at V and 8 bases at J, with 14 bases between. Germline values: CDR1 GTSNPN, CDR2 SVGIG (reference sequence). This CDR3 spans 15 amino acids. CDR3 region: CAWSVLEGRDSPLHF. The DNA of the CDR3 is TGTGCCTGGAGTGTACTGGAGGGTAGGGATTCACCCCTCCACTTT. The complete variable domain, with remaining parts taken from reference TRBV30 and TRBJ1-6, reads SQTIHQWPATLVQPVGSPLSLECTVEGTSNPNLYWYRQAAGRGLQLLFYSVGIGQISSEVPQNLSASRPQDRQFILSSKKLLLSDSGFYLCAWSVLEGRDSPLHFGNGTRLTVT.

V usage is TRBV27 and J usage is TRBJ2-3; 8 nucleotides align to TRBD1. Germline V CDR1 and CDR2: MNHEY, SMNVEV (reference sequence). CDR3 size: 15 residues. Trimming took 8 bases from V and 3 from J; bases not matched to a gene: 10. The CDR3 DNA is TGTGCCAGCTCCTCCTCGGGACAGGAGACAGATACGCAGTATTTT. Translation gives CASSSSGQETDTQYF.

The chain combines TRBV27 with TRBJ2-7; weak D call: TRBD1 (8 bases). Between the trimmed V and J ends, which lost 6 bases and 3 bases, there was a span of 15 bases. Looked up from germline, CDR1 is MNHEY and CDR2 is SMNVEV (reference sequence). The CDR3 contains 14 residues. The CDR3, as DNA: TGTGCCAGCAGATGGACAGGGAGGGTCTACGAGCAGTACTTC. This sequence encodes CASRWTGRVYEQYF.

The chain combines TRBV28 with TRBJ2-1, with D perhaps TRBD1 (6 bases). Trimming removed 5 bases at V and 7 bases at J, with 27 bases between. Germline CDR1 reads MDHEN; CDR2 reads SYDVKM. The CDR3 spans 18 residues. This CDR3 is CASSLSPGLGTTLNEQFF. The CDR3 DNA sequence: TGTGCCAGCAGTCTCTCTCCTGGGCTAGGGACAACCCTAAATGAGCAGTTCTTC.

This clone appeared once. The chain couples TRBV24-1 to TRBJ2-5; possibly TRBD2 for D (5 bases). The V gene's germline CDR1 is KGHDR and CDR2 SFDVKD. V was pared by 0 bases and J by 1 base, with 11 bases between. The CDR3 consists of 16 residues. The CDR3 DNA reads as TGTGCCACCAGTGATTTGGACGCGGGCTTCCAAGAGACCCAGTACTTC. Translated, it gives CATSDLDAGFQETQYF.

V gene TRBV7-2 combines with J gene TRBJ2-1; 9 bases are a match to TRBD1. The length of the CDR3 is 16 residues. V was clipped by 5 bases and J by 8 bases; unmatched bases: 13. The germline gives CDR1 SGHTA, CDR2 FQGNSA. CDR3 sequence (DNA): TGTGCCAGCAGCCCGAGGGGGACAGGGATTATCGATGAGCAGTTCTTC. It codes for CASSPRGTGIIDEQFF. The whole variable domain, filled in from reference TRBV7-2 and TRBJ2-1, reads GAGVSQSPSNKVTEKGKDVELRCDPISGHTALYWYRQSLGQGLEFLIYFQGNSAPDKSGLPSDRFSAERTGGSVSTLTIQRTQQEDSAVYLCASSPRGTGIIDEQFFGPGTRLTVL.

This clone was detected only a few times. The chain has TRBV27 and TRBJ1-3; D is ambiguous. V dropped 6 bases and J dropped 0 bases, with 6 bases sitting between them. Germline lookup yields CDR1 MNHEY and CDR2 SMNVEV (reference sequence). This CDR3 region has 13 residues. CDR3 sequence (DNA): TGTGCCAGCAGCTACTACTCTGGAAACACCATATATTTT. Protein product: CASSYYSGNTIYF.

The V call is TRBV27, the J call TRBJ2-3; 10 positions agree with TRBD1. The V gene's germline CDR1 is MNHEY and CDR2 SMNVEV (reference sequence). CDR3 length: 16 residues. V dropped 3 bases and J dropped 1; count of bases not matched to a gene: 4. The CDR3 loop reads CASSFLGQGGTDTQYF. The CDR3 coding sequence is TGTGCCAGCAGTTTCCTCGGACAGGGGGGCACAGATACGCAGTATTTT.

This clone was seen once. This chain links TRBV5-4 with TRBJ1-2, with TRBD1 matching 7 bases. Per germline, CDR1 SGHNT and CDR2 YYREEE (reference sequence). V shed 5 bases, J shed 6 bases, and the junction held 10 bases outside the gene matches. The length of the CDR3 is 14 residues. CDR3: CASSNLGQSDGYTF. As DNA, the CDR3 is TGTGCCAGCAGTAATCTGGGACAGTCTGATGGCTACACCTTC.